The text below deals with one T cell receptor (beta chain). Libraries were prepared by immunoSEQ multiplex PCR; TCRdb keeps only in-frame clonotypes and omits some of them. The repertoire consists of tens of thousands of clones, with under 95% occurring once and the leading ten covering approximately 0.41%. CDR3 length: 14 amino acids. V lost 5 bases to trimming and J lost 3 bases, with 13 bases between them. Germline assignment: CDR1 LNHDA and CDR2 SQIVND (reference sequence). The data belong to a study of T cell changes during pregnancy in multiple sclerosis. The input for sequencing was CD4+ T cells from peripheral blood mononuclear cells, taken in the second trimester of pregnancy. The chain carries TRBV19 and TRBJ2-5; weak D call: TRBD2 (6 bases). The source of this sequence is a female donor with multiple sclerosis, enrolled in a pregnancy study. This CDR3 is CASSVTSSEETQYF. The CDR3, as DNA: TGTGCCAGTAGTGTGACTAGTAGTGAAGAGACCCAGTACTTC.